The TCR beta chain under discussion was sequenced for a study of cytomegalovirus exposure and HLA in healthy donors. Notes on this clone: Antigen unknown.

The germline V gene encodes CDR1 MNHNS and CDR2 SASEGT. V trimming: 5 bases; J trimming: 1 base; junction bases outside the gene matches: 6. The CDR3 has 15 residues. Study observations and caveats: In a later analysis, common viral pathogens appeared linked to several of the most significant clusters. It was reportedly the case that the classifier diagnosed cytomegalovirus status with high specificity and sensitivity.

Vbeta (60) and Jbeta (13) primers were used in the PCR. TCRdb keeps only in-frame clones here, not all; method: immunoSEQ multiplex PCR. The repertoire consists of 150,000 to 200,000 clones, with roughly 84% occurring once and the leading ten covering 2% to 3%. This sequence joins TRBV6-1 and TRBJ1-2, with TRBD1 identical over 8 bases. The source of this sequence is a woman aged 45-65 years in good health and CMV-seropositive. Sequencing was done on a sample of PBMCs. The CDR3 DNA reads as TGTGCCAGCAGTTCAACAGGGGGGGGTAACTATGGCTACACCTTC. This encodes CASSSTGGGNYGYTF.